The rows below give T cell receptor beta chains drawn from one sample of a study of identical twins. From the 5' RACE reads, TCRdb called clonotypes with MiXCR, one entry per CDR3 protein. Altogether hundreds of thousands of distinct CDR3 sequences are present, about 8% being singletons, with the ten largest covering more than 2%. These data also featured in a second study, about yellow fever vaccine responses in identical twins.

Sequences were obtained from memory (CD45RO+) T cells sorted from blood. The receptors here all came from a woman in her late teens or twenties in good health. CDR3s include the opening cysteine and the closing phenylalanine or tryptophan. The D gene is left open where the match is weak. Size is omitted from some rows. Given values are once, few, many or a class for expanded clones.

clone size	V gene	J gene	D gene	CDR3 DNA	CDR3 protein
-	TRBV2	TRBJ2-3	-	TGTGCCAGCAGTGTTAGGACTGCTAGCACAGATACGCAGTATTTT	CASSVRTASTDTQYF
many	TRBV7-8	TRBJ1-1	TRBD1	TGTGCCAGCAGCTTGGAACAGGGGGATCCCGAAGCTTTCTTT	CASSLEQGDPEAFF
many	TRBV25-1	TRBJ2-7	-	TGTGCCAGCAGTGAATCCCAGGGTACCCCCTACGAGCAGTACTTC	CASSESQGTPYEQYF
many	TRBV12-3/TRBV12-4	TRBJ1-1	-	TGTGCCAATGGAGGGTTGAACACTGAAGCTTTCTTT	CANGGLNTEAFF
many	TRBV7-2	TRBJ2-1	-	TGTGCCAGCAGCGGACACAGGGTCTACAATGAGCAGTTCTTC	CASSGHRVYNEQFF
few	TRBV20-1	TRBJ1-2	TRBD1	TGCATGGGGACAGGGGGCAACTATGGCTACACCTTC	CMGTGGNYGYTF
-	TRBV7-8	TRBJ2-3	TRBD2	TGTGCCAGCAGCCGAACCGGGACTAGCGGGGCCACAGATACGCAGTATTTT	CASSRTGTSGATDTQYF
many	TRBV5-1	TRBJ2-7	-	TGCGCCAGCAGCCCGAGGGGGGACGAGCAGTACTTC	CASSPRGDEQYF
many	TRBV9	TRBJ1-6	-	TGTGCCAGCAGCGTCACAGGGTTGGATTCACCCCTCCACTTT	CASSVTGLDSPLHF
-	TRBV5-6	TRBJ2-3	TRBD1	TGTGCCAGCGCCCGACAGGGGGCAACAGATACGCAGTATTTT	CASARQGATDTQYF
many	TRBV12-3/TRBV12-4	TRBJ2-1	-	TGTGCCAGCAGTAAGAGAGCTCATGGGTCGGATGATGAGCAGTTCTTC	CASSKRAHGSDDEQFF
few	TRBV9	TRBJ1-1	TRBD1	TGTGCCAGCAGCGTAGGTGGGACAGGGGCCCTCAACACTGAAGCTTTCTTT	CASSVGGTGALNTEAFF
few	TRBV7-9	TRBJ1-6	-	TGTGCCAGCAGCCCCGGCGGGGTGAATTCACCCCTCCACTTT	CASSPGGVNSPLHF
-	TRBV11-2	TRBJ2-4	TRBD2	TGTGCCAGCAGCCCAGGGGCCCTAACTAGCGGGAGATCGCAAAACATTCAGTACTTC	CASSPGALTSGRSQNIQYF
few	TRBV11-1	TRBJ2-3	TRBD2	TGTGCCAGCAGCCTTGGGACTAGCGGGAGGGTTCTGAGCACAGATACGCAGTATTTT	CASSLGTSGRVLSTDTQYF
-	TRBV25-1	TRBJ2-5	-	TGTGCCAGCAGTGAAAACAACCCCCGCGAGAGCAGCCAAGAGACCCAGTACTTC	CASSENNPRESSQETQYF
few	TRBV7-9	TRBJ2-7	TRBD2	TGTGCCAGCAGCTTGTCGGGACTAGCGGGAGGAGAGCAGTACTTC	CASSLSGLAGGEQYF
-	TRBV6-1	TRBJ2-7	TRBD2	TGTGCCAGCAGTGACGGCGCGGGAGCCAACGAGCAGTACTTC	CASSDGAGANEQYF
-	TRBV27	TRBJ2-1	TRBD2	TGTGCCAGCAGTTCAGCGGGAGGGTCGTCCTCCTACAATGAGCAGTTCTTC	CASSSAGGSSSYNEQFF
few	TRBV25-1	TRBJ1-6	-	TGTGCCAGCAGTGCCAAGACAGGATTTAATTCACCCCTCCACTTT	CASSAKTGFNSPLHF
few	TRBV10-3	TRBJ2-1	-	TGTGCCATCACCTCGAACAAGCTGAATGAGCAGTTCTTC	CAITSNKLNEQFF
-	TRBV19	TRBJ2-4	TRBD2	TGTGCCAGTAGCTCTGAAGGGAGGGGCATTCAGTACTTC	CASSSEGRGIQYF
few	TRBV6-1	TRBJ1-4	TRBD1	TGTGCCAGCAGCCGACAGGGCCGGGAAAAACTGTTTTTT	CASSRQGREKLFF
-	TRBV6-5	TRBJ2-1	TRBD2	TGTGCCAGCAGTTACCAGGGACTAGCGGGAGGAGAGCAGTTCTTC	CASSYQGLAGGEQFF
-	TRBV7-9	TRBJ2-3	-	TGTGCCGGTGGGGTTGGCACAGATACGCAGTATTTT	CAGGVGTDTQYF
many	TRBV5-1	TRBJ2-1	-	TGCGCCAGCAGCGAATACAATGAGCAGTTCTTC	CASSEYNEQFF
few	TRBV29-1	TRBJ1-4	TRBD1	TGCAGCGTTGATGAGGGGGCGGGGGAAAAACTGTTTTTT	CSVDEGAGEKLFF
-	TRBV6-1	TRBJ2-1	TRBD2	TGTGCCAGCAGTGAAGTGACTAGCGGGGGCCTCTCCTACAATGAGCAGTTCTTC	CASSEVTSGGLSYNEQFF
-	TRBV13	TRBJ1-2	-	TGTGCCAGCAGCTTAACTCAGGGCCGTGCCACTGGCTACACCTTC	CASSLTQGRATGYTF
many	TRBV12-3/TRBV12-4	TRBJ2-1	TRBD1	TGTGCCAGCAGTATCCGGGACAGCTACAATGAGCAGTTCTTC	CASSIRDSYNEQFF
-	TRBV11-2	TRBJ2-2	-	TGTGCCAGCAGCTGGGAGACAGTAACCGGGGAGCTGTTTTTT	CASSWETVTGELFF
few	TRBV18	TRBJ2-3	TRBD2	TGTGCCAGCTCACCCGGGACTAGCGGGAAGACGACAGATACGCAGTATTTT	CASSPGTSGKTTDTQYF
-	TRBV7-3	TRBJ1-1	-	TGTGCCAGCAGCTTAAGCACAGGATTGAACACTGAAGCTTTCTTT	CASSLSTGLNTEAFF
few	TRBV5-4	TRBJ2-1	-	TGTGCCAGCAGCTCAGGGGACAACCACAATGAGCAGTTCTTC	CASSSGDNHNEQFF
-	TRBV27	TRBJ2-7	TRBD1	TGTGCCGGCTATTCCGGGACAGTCTACGAGCAGTACTTC	CAGYSGTVYEQYF
few	TRBV19	TRBJ2-5	-	TGTGCCAGTAGTATCCTCACCGGTGAGACCCAGTACTTC	CASSILTGETQYF
-	TRBV20-1	TRBJ1-4	TRBD1	TGCAGTGCTAGAGAACCAGGACAGGGGTTGGGTGAAAAACTGTTTTTT	CSAREPGQGLGEKLFF
few	TRBV19	TRBJ2-5	TRBD1	TGTGCCAGTAGTCAAGGGGGCGGCGAGACCCAGTACTTC	CASSQGGGETQYF
-	TRBV20-1	TRBJ2-5	TRBD2	TGCAGTGCTAGCTACGGGGGGGCATACGAGACCCAGTACTTC	CSASYGGAYETQYF
few	TRBV6-5	TRBJ2-3	-	TGTGCCAGCAGTTACTTGGGGGCAGATACGCAGTATTTT	CASSYLGADTQYF
few	TRBV3-1	TRBJ2-5	-	TGTGCCAGCAGCCGAAGAGGGTTGGGCGTCGCGGAGACCCAGTACTTC	CASSRRGLGVAETQYF